These 32 T cell receptor beta chains were sequenced from one sample in a study of human T cells and chemical hapten exposure. In TCRdb, the RACE reads were re-called with MiXCR into one record per CDR3 protein. This repertoire shows around 74,000 distinct CDR3 sequences, 32% found once; its top ten account for roughly 10%. Time point defined: patch test 1, 2 weeks after DPC sensitization. Described treatment: therapeutic diphenylcyclopropenone sensitization with weekly scalp DPC. This material consisted of whole blood, taken in connection with sensitization to the hapten diphenylcyclopropenone (DPC). The receptor source for this set is a man aged 40-55 years with alopecia areata. Some clones in this sample may be carry-over from other donors' samples.

This clonotype was counted between two and nine times. The rearrangement uses TRBV29-1 and TRBJ2-1; no clear D. The germline V and J ends were trimmed by 3 bases and 8 bases, with 8 bases remaining between them. This CDR3 spans 11 amino acids. From germline, CDR1 is SQVTM and CDR2 ANQGSEA. CDR3 loop: CSVESRDEQFF. For the CDR3, the DNA is TGCAGCGTTGAGAGTAGAGATGAGCAGTTCTTC.

In nucleotides, the CDR3 is TGTGCCAGCAGTTTATTGACCCCAGGGCCGGATCAGCCCCAGCATTTT. This encodes CASSLLTPGPDQPQHF. This sequence joins TRBV27 and TRBJ1-5; the D gene is possibly TRBD1 (5 bases). The V gene lost 1 base and the J gene lost 5 bases, with 15 bases spanning the gap. Germline values: CDR1 MNHEY, CDR2 SMNVEV (reference sequence). The CDR3 spans 16 residues.

V usage is TRBV28 and J usage is TRBJ2-2, with a possible D match to TRBD2 (6 bases). The CDR3 totals 13 residues. Germline CDR1 MDHEN, CDR2 SYDVKM. Trimming removed 2 bases from V and 7 bases from J, with 8 bases in between. Written as DNA, the CDR3 is TGTGCCAGCAGTTTAAACGGGGGCGGGGAGCTGTTTTTT. Translated, it gives CASSLNGGGELFF.

This chain links TRBV27 with TRBJ2-7, with a tentative D call TRBD1 (6 bases). Germline V CDR1 and CDR2: MNHEY, SMNVEV (reference sequence). The CDR3 has 15 amino acids. V lost 0 bases to trimming and J lost 2 bases, with 11 bases between them. The CDR3 bases are TGTGCCAGCAGTTTATCAGGGGGAATGCCCTACGAGCAGTACTTC. This encodes CASSLSGGMPYEQYF.

The sample holds one count of this clonotype. The V and J genes are TRBV6-5 and TRBJ2-7, with 12 positions matching TRBD2. The CDR3 consists of 15 residues. CDR1 and CDR2 from the germline V gene are MNHEY and SVGAGI. The junction had 6 bases not matched to a gene; V was cut back by 7 bases and J by 2 bases. CDR3 amino acids: CASTLRLAGAYEQYF. The CDR3 DNA is TGTGCCAGCACCCTCCGACTAGCGGGAGCCTACGAGCAGTACTTC.

This clonotype occurred a few times. The genes are TRBV7-2 and TRBJ2-1, with 12 bases aligning to TRBD2. The J segment lost 7 bases and the V segment lost 0 bases, leaving 4 bases of the junction unmatched. The CDR3 has 16 amino acids. Germline CDR1 SGHTA, CDR2 FQGNSA. CDR3 DNA: TGTGCCAGCAGCTTAGCGGCTAGCGGGAGGGTTAATGAGCAGTTCTTC. This gives the protein CASSLAASGRVNEQFF.

This clonotype was seen a few times. The chain employs TRBV6-1 and TRBJ1-1; D is unclear. Trimming stripped 8 bases from V and 3 bases from J, with 31 bases between. This CDR3 comprises 19 residues. Looked up from germline, CDR1 is MNHNS and CDR2 is SASEGT. CDR3 in DNA: TGTGCCAGCCGTTTCAGCGGGCCACCAATACCCCACGTCTACACTGAAGCTTTCTTT. Protein product: CASRFSGPPIPHVYTEAFF.

This clonotype has only a few counts. V and J are TRBV28 and TRBJ1-6; D call uncertain. Germline loops: CDR1 MDHEN, CDR2 SYDVKM. The CDR3 is 14 amino acids. Trimming removed 6 bases at V and 4 bases at J, with 10 bases between. The CDR3 nucleotides read TGTGCCAGCAGCTCTCTGGGTTATAATTCACCCCTCCACTTT. This codes for CASSSLGYNSPLHF. Full variable domain (outside the CDR3, taken from reference TRBV28 and TRBJ1-6): DVKVTQSSRYLVKRTGEKVFLECVQDMDHENMFWYRQDPGLGLRLIYFSYDVKMKEKGDIPEGYSVSREKKERFSLILESASTNQTSMYLCASSSLGYNSPLHFGNGTRLTVT.

The rearrangement links TRBV28 to TRBJ2-1; D gene uncertain. The CDR3 is made up of 15 amino acids. Per the germline V gene, CDR1 is MDHEN and CDR2 is SYDVKM. Trimming took off 7 bases at V and 2 bases at J, with 15 bases between the two ends. The CDR3 bases are TGTGCCAGCATTAAGGTCCCCAGCACCTACAATGAGCAGTTCTTC. Protein product: CASIKVPSTYNEQFF.

The CDR3, as DNA: TGTGCCAGCAGCCAAGAAGTATCGGGGTCCGGGGCCAACGTCCTGACTTTC. This gives the protein CASSQEVSGSGANVLTF. The V gene is TRBV4-2, the J gene TRBJ2-6; possible D gene TRBD2, 5 bases. Trimming removed 0 bases from V and 4 bases from J, with 13 bases in between. The CDR3 covers 17 residues. Germline V CDR1 and CDR2: LGHNA, YNFKEQ.

This chain connects TRBV7-9 to TRBJ2-7; the match to TRBD1 covers 9 bases. The V and J ends lost 5 bases and 6 bases, in that order; junction bases with no gene match: 8. This CDR3 contains 14 residues. Germline V gives CDR1 SEHNR, CDR2 FQNEAQ (reference sequence). The DNA for the CDR3 is TGTGCCAGCAGCCCCCCGGGACAGGGTTCCGAGCAGTACTTC. Residues: CASSPPGQGSEQYF.

On this clonotype: Given a much more abundant clone one base away, this may be a read error. V gene TRBV29-1 combines with J gene TRBJ2-1; D gene uncertain. Germline V lookup: CDR1 SQVTM, CDR2 ANQGSEA. The CDR3 totals 14 residues. The CDR3 bases are TGCAGCGTTGAATGGCTAGACACCTACAATGAGGAGTTCTTC. Residues: CSVEWLDTYNEEFF.

This clonotype came up a few times. This rearrangement joins TRBV18 to TRBJ2-7, with 11 bases matching TRBD2. V was clipped by 6 bases and J by 0 bases; unmatched bases: 4. The CDR3 is 15 amino acids. Germline assignment: CDR1 KGHSH and CDR2 LQKENI. The CDR3 spells CASSPTSGGSYEQYF. The CDR3 bases are TGTGCCAGCTCGCCTACTAGCGGGGGCTCCTACGAGCAGTACTTC. The full variable domain, rest sourced from reference TRBV18 and TRBJ2-7, is NAGVMQNPRHLVRRRGQEARLRCSPMKGHSHVYWYRQLPEEGLKFMVYLQKENIIDESGMPKERFSAEFPKEGPSILRIQQVVRGDSAAYFCASSPTSGGSYEQYFGPGTRLTVT.

The chain recombines TRBV2 with TRBJ1-1, with 7 bases identical to TRBD1. The germline gives CDR1 SNHLY, CDR2 FYNNEI. V shed 4 bases, J shed 5 bases, and the junction held 7 bases outside the gene matches. The CDR3 length is 14 residues. CDR3: CASSGQGDETEAFF. The DNA for the CDR3 is TGTGCCAGCAGTGGACAGGGAGATGAGACTGAAGCTTTCTTT.

This chain links TRBV6-5 with TRBJ2-7, with D tentatively TRBD1 (6 bases). There are 14 residues in the CDR3. The V gene's germline CDR1 is MNHEY and CDR2 SVGAGI. With 6 bases removed from V and 2 bases from J, the gap between germline ends came to 14 bases. CDR3 nucleotides: TGTGCCAGCAGGAGGACAGTGGATCCCTACGAGCAGTACTTC. Encoded protein: CASRRTVDPYEQYF.

This clonotype was counted only a few times. This chain connects TRBV6-6 to TRBJ2-7, with 10 bases fitting TRBD1. CDR3 length: 14 residues. V lost 7 bases and J lost 4; bases outside the gene matches: 7. CDR1 is MNHNY, CDR2 SVGAGI, per germline (reference sequence). The CDR3 spells CASTHLGQGYEQYF. DNA for the CDR3: TGTGCCAGCACGCACTTGGGACAGGGGTACGAGCAGTACTTC.

This clonotype appeared once. The V call is TRBV7-4, the J call TRBJ2-3; 8 bases match TRBD2. The ends lost 3 bases at V and 3 bases at J; junction bases unmatched: 5. The CDR3 runs to 15 residues. Germline CDR1 is SGHVT and CDR2 is SQSDAQ. The CDR3 DNA reads as TGTGCCAGCAGCTTGGCGGGGGGCTGGACAGATACGCAGTATTTT. This sequence encodes CASSLAGGWTDTQYF.

This chain links TRBV27 with TRBJ2-3; D uncertain. There are 15 residues in the CDR3. Germline values: CDR1 MNHEY, CDR2 SMNVEV (reference sequence). Trimming removed 5 bases at V and 2 bases at J, with 14 bases between. Written as DNA, the CDR3 is TGTGCCAGCAGTCCCCAGCTATTCCTCACAGATACGCAGTATTTT. Translation gives CASSPQLFLTDTQYF.

V and J are TRBV7-2 and TRBJ2-3; the D gene is possibly TRBD1 (5 bases). The CDR3 contains 15 residues. Trimming shortened V by 3 bases and J by 2 bases, and 12 bases separated the two germline ends. Germline V gene lookup returns CDR1 SGHTA and CDR2 FQGNSA. CDR3 nucleotide sequence: TGTGCCAGCAGCTTTTCGGACATGGACACAGATACGCAGTATTTT. It encodes CASSFSDMDTDTQYF.

V is TRBV7-9 and J is TRBJ2-2; unclear D gene. V lost 4 bases to trimming and J lost 2 bases, with 5 bases between them. CDR3 length: 13 amino acids. Per germline, CDR1 SEHNR and CDR2 FQNEAQ (reference sequence). This CDR3 reads CASSSKNTGELFF. Written as DNA, the CDR3 is TGTGCCAGCAGCTCTAAAAACACCGGGGAGCTGTTTTTT.

V and J are TRBV10-1 and TRBJ1-1; 8 nucleotides align to TRBD1. V was clipped by 4 bases and J by 1 base; unmatched bases: 5. The V gene's germline CDR1 is WNHNN and CDR2 SYGVQD (reference sequence). This CDR3 has 15 amino acids. The CDR3, as DNA: TGCGCCAGCAGTGGATCCGGGACAGGGAACACTGAAGCTTTCTTT. This encodes CASSGSGTGNTEAFF.

The CDR3 bases are TGTGCCAGCAGCTTAACCGGGACCAGCACAGATACGCAGTATTTT. Protein: CASSLTGTSTDTQYF. This chain uses TRBV7-3 with TRBJ2-3; perhaps D is TRBD1 or TRBD2 (5 bases each). CDR1 and CDR2 from the germline V gene are SGHTA and FQGTGA. Between the trimmed V and J ends, which lost 0 bases and 0 bases, there was a span of 7 bases. There are 15 residues in the CDR3.

The J gene is TRBJ2-1, the V gene TRBV3-1; 7 nucleotides agree with TRBD2. This CDR3 has 12 amino acids. Trimming at V came to 4 bases and at J to 7 bases, leaving 1 base not matched to a gene. In germline, CDR1 is LGHDT, CDR2 YNNKEL (reference sequence). CDR3 region: CASSRTSNEQFF. The DNA for the CDR3 is TGTGCCAGCAGCCGGACTAGTAATGAGCAGTTCTTC.

V usage is TRBV12-3 or TRBV12-4 and J usage is TRBJ2-5, with 8 bases that match TRBD1. The CDR3 is 14 residues long. V was clipped by 4 bases and J by 1 base; unmatched bases: 2. The CDR3 DNA follows: TGTGCCAGCAGTTCACAGGGGGTCCAAGAGACCCAGTACTTC. This sequence encodes CASSSQGVQETQYF.

This rearrangement joins TRBV5-1 to TRBJ2-6; 7 bases map to TRBD2. Per the germline V gene, CDR1 is SGHRS and CDR2 is YFSETQ. Germline trimming cut 0 bases from V and 1 base from J; bases unmatched to any gene: 4. CDR3 length: 17 amino acids. The CDR3 is CASSLERGVSGANVLTF. The CDR3, as DNA: TGCGCCAGCAGCTTGGAGCGGGGAGTATCTGGGGCCAACGTCCTGACTTTC. Full variable domain (outside the CDR3, taken from reference TRBV5-1 and TRBJ2-6): KAGVTQTPRYLIKTRGQQVTLSCSPISGHRSVSWYQQTPGQGLQFLFEYFSETQRNKGNFPGRFSGRQFSNSRSEMNVSTLELGDSALYLCASSLERGVSGANVLTFGAGSRLTVL.

This clonotype was seen more than once but under ten times. This chain joins TRBV18 and TRBJ2-3; tentatively, D is TRBD2 (5 bases). CDR3 length: 15 amino acids. Germline CDR1 and CDR2: KGHSH and LQKENI. V gave up 2 bases and J gave up 0 bases, with 9 bases separating them. CDR3 DNA sequence: TGTGCCAGCTCACCAACTAGGGCTAGCACAGATACGCAGTATTTT. Residues: CASSPTRASTDTQYF.

The V gene is TRBV3-1, the J gene TRBJ2-1; 10 bases agree with TRBD2. This CDR3 contains 16 residues. V lost 1 base to trimming and J lost 7 bases; unmatched junction nucleotides: 7. From germline, CDR1 is LGHDT and CDR2 YNNKEL (reference sequence). The CDR3 spells CASSQGLLAGINEQFF. The CDR3 DNA reads TGTGCCAGCAGCCAAGGATTACTAGCGGGGATTAATGAGCAGTTCTTC.

V and J are TRBV20-1 and TRBJ2-1; weak D call: TRBD2 (5 bases). The last part of the DNA fits TRBJ2-7 better; the J call may be wrong. There are 14 residues in the CDR3. CDR1 DFQATT and CDR2 SNEGSKA come from the germline V gene (reference sequence). This chain's CDR3 is CSASVGSSYNEQYF. The CDR3 DNA follows: TGCAGTGCTAGTGTGGGGAGCTCCTACAATGAGCAGTACTTC.

This sequence joins TRBV20-1 and TRBJ2-5, with 9 bases fitting TRBD2. Germline V CDR1 and CDR2: DFQATT, SNEGSKA (reference sequence). This CDR3 spans 15 amino acids. The junction had 5 bases not matched to a gene; V was cut back by 3 bases and J by 0 bases. This CDR3 is CSARTTSGYQETQYF. The CDR3 DNA follows: TGCAGTGCTAGGACGACTAGCGGCTACCAAGAGACCCAGTACTTC.

This chain uses TRBV6-5 with TRBJ2-1; 10 bases are a match to TRBD2. The CDR3 sequence is 20 residues long. Per germline, CDR1 MNHEY and CDR2 SVGAGI. Trimming took 0 bases from V and 7 from J; bases not matched to a gene: 18. This CDR3 is CASSYSTAGQAGGGWNEQFF. CDR3 sequence (DNA): TGTGCCAGCAGTTACTCCACAGCGGGTCAAGCGGGAGGGGGTTGGAATGAGCAGTTCTTC.

The chain is built from TRBV25-1 and TRBJ2-3; 8 nucleotides match TRBD2. The germline CDR1 and CDR2 sequences are MGHDK and SYGVNS. The CDR3 is 14 amino acids. J lost 2 bases, V lost 10 bases, and 8 bases had no gene match. The CDR3 protein is CATKLADLTDTQYF. CDR3 nucleotide sequence: TGTGCCACTAAACTAGCGGACCTCACAGATACGCAGTATTTT.

The gene calls are TRBV28 and TRBJ2-7; D could derive from TRBD1 or TRBD2 (6 bases each). V dropped 5 bases and J dropped 7 bases, with 21 bases sitting between them. This CDR3 contains 15 residues. The germline CDR1 and CDR2 sequences are MDHEN and SYDVKM. The CDR3 here is CASSARGTTRREQYF. DNA of the CDR3: TGTGCCAGCAGTGCCCGGGGGACAACCAGGCGTGAGCAGTACTTC.